This T cell receptor beta chain was captured in a study of human T cells and chemical hapten exposure. The CDR3 is 13 residues long. Trimming at V came to 8 bases and at J to 7 bases, leaving 10 bases not matched to a gene. Germline values: CDR1 MDHEN, CDR2 SYDVKM. In the library, unique molecular identifiers were attached to individual cDNA molecules. TCRdb reprocessed the RACE reads via MiXCR and lists one record per CDR3 protein. The sample yields some 350,000 distinct CDR3 sequences, about 6% seen once. Time point defined: patch test 2, 6 weeks after DPC sensitization. Sample treatment: therapeutic diphenylcyclopropenone sensitization with weekly scalp DPC. Notes on the study in general: While controls formed fewer of them, expanded TCRs formed significantly more large CDR3 similarity clusters.

In this sample, this clonotype turned up a few times. What it recognizes is unknown. Here the sequenced sample was whole blood, taken in connection with sensitization to the hapten diphenylcyclopropenone (DPC). V usage is TRBV28 and J usage is TRBJ2-5; TRBD2 matches at 7 bases. This clonotype originated in a woman between 18 and 29 years old with alopecia areata. Some clones in this sample may be carry-over from other donors' samples. For the CDR3, the DNA is TGTGCCAGCGCCCCGGGACTAAGAGCGACCCAGTACTTC. It encodes CASAPGLRATQYF.